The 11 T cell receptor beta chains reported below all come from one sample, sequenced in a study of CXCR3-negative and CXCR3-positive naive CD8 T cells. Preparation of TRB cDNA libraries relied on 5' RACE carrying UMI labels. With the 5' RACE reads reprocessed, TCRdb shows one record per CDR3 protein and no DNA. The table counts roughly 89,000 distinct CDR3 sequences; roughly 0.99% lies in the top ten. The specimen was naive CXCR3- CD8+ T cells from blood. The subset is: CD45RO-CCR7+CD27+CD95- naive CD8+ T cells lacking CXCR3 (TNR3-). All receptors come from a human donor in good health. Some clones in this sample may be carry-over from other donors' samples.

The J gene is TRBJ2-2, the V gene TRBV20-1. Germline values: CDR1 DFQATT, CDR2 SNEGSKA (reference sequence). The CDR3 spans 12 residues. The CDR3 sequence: CSATANTGELFF.

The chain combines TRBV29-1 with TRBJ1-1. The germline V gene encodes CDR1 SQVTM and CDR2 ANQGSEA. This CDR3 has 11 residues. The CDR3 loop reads CSPEGNTEAFF.

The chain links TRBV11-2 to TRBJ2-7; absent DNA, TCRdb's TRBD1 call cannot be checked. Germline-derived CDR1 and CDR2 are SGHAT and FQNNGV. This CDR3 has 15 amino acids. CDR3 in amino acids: CASSLDKTGVYEQYF.

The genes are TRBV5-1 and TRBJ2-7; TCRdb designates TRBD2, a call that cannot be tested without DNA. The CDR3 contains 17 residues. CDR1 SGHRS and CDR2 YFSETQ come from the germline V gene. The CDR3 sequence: CASSLVKDGPNSYEQYF.

CDR3 region: CASRFDRANSPLHF. The chain employs TRBV14 and TRBJ1-6; there is no DNA to check the TCRdb D call of TRBD1. CDR3 size: 14 residues. CDR1 and CDR2 from the germline V gene are SGHDN and FVKESK.

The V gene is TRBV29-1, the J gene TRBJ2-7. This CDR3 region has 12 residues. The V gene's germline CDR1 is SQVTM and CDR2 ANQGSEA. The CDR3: CSVEENDYEQYF.

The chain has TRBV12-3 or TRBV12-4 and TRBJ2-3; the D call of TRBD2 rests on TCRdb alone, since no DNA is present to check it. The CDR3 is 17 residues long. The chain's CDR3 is CASRPDRGSASTDTQYF.

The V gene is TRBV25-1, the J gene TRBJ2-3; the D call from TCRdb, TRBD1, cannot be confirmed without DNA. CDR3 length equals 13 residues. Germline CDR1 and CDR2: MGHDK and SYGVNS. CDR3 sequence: CASRQGEADTQYF.

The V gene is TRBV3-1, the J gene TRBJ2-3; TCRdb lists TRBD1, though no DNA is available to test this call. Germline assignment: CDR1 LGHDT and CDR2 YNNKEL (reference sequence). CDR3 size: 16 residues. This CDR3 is CASSPKGTGTTDTQYF.

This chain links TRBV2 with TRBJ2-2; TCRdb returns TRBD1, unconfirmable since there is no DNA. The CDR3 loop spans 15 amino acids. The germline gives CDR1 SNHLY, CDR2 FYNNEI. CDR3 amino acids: CASTRTDLNTGELFF.

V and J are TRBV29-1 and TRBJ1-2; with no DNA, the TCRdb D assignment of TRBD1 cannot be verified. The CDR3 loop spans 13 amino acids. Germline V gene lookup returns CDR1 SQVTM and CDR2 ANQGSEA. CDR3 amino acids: CSVDRASAYGYTF.